The following is a TCR beta chain sequence with its context. As handled by the study authors: Researchers report that nucleated cell counts were estimated from reference gene primer amplification. Method: immunoSEQ multiplex PCR; TCRdb's copy keeps in-frame clones and lacks some. Clone size and V and J calls were adopted from that table, with D and trimming inferred from the DNA. The profile shows some 30,000 clones, 80% to 90% of them singletons. The V gene end was trimmed by 5 bases and the J gene end by 2 bases; junction bases not matched to a gene: 8. CDR1 is LGHDT, CDR2 YNNKEL, per germline (reference sequence). This CDR3 spans 15 amino acids. The sample comes from a study of blood T cell repertoires in COVID-19. Overall study context: Acute-phase and convalescent COVID-19 samples originated in the United States, Italy and Spain. PBMCs, B-cell-depleted T cells, or T cells were the source of the cDNA or gDNA that made up the material.

The receptor's source is a human donor in a cohort sampled during active COVID-19. Sample: peripheral blood. The chain is built from TRBV3-1 (or the pseudogene TRBV3-2) and TRBJ1-2, with 7 bases identical to TRBD1. CDR3 region: CASSARQGENYGYTF. DNA of the CDR3: TGTGCCAGCAGCGCCCGACAGGGTGAGAACTATGGCTACACCTTC.